The T cell receptor beta chain described here comes from a study of blood T cell repertoires in COVID-19 (dated by TCRdb to the early 2020s). Background on the whole study: The collaborator samples originated in the United States, Italy and Spain and spanned the acute and convalescent phases of COVID-19. A de-identified subject ID, COVID-19 status, age in years and sex were almost always included in the sample metadata. The samples were drawn from the first 160 participants of the ongoing ImmuneRACE study and from 950 to 1,500 subjects provided by 6 global collaborators. The prospective study material was composed of cDNA or gDNA derived from T cells, B-cell-depleted T cells, or PBMCs. The repertoires were made available in a free public database intended to serve as a resource for research on the immune response to SARS-CoV-2. Deeply sampled blood TCRbeta repertoires from subjects exposed to, actively infected with, or recovered from COVID-19 were included in the dataset. Where available, HLA class I and class II types were obtained from metadata supplied by the sample provider rather than from assay-based typing. Overall study results and their limits: The quantity of clinical and demographic metadata differed by source and by participant and was supplied without curation.

This clone has only one observation. Its antigen is currently not known. The record has no base qualities; no much larger clone is one base away. In Seattle, one collaborating source enrolled patients while the infection was active and tracked those patients longitudinally over the course of disease. Whole blood was collected in K2EDTA tubes by collaborating institutions according to the institutions' own protocols. For TCRbeta analysis, collaborator samples were shipped as frozen whole blood, as isolated PBMCs, or as DNA extracted from either sample type. The germline V gene specifies SGHNT as CDR1 and YENEEA as CDR2. V is cut by 3 bases and J by 6 bases, and the space between the germline ends is 12 bases. From its cysteine to its phenylalanine, the CDR3 spans 15 amino acids. The sequence is cut down to CDR3 DNA, 45 bases in frame from base 1. TCRbeta CDR3 regions were amplified from genomic DNA using the immunoSEQ Assay, a bias-controlled multiplex PCR. Per the original workflow: Nucleated cell counts per sample were estimated from amplification of reference gene primers within the assay. To quantify the absolute abundance of each unique TCRbeta CDR3 rearrangement, sequence reads were collapsed and filtered. For each sample, productive Simpson clonality was calculated as the square root of Simpson's diversity index over productive rearrangements. TCRdb carries this immuneACCESS record with in-frame sequences only. Its versions omit some clonotypes, under half of them owing to an unresolved V gene in the studies checked, with the rest unexplained. V, J and clone size were drawn from that table, and D and trimming were deduced from the DNA. Present in this sample are 60,000 to 70,000 clones, 88% of which were seen just once. The ten largest clones add up to about 40% of the sample.

Sequencing used peripheral blood. The clonotype comes from a woman aged 60-75 years with COVID-19, enrolled during active disease. This receptor chain uses TRBV11-3 and TRBJ1-6, with an unclear D gene assignment. The CDR3 region has the sequence CASSLTIGVNSPLHF. The DNA sequence is as follows: TGTGCCAGCAGCTTGACTATTGGGGTTAATTCACCCCTCCACTTT.